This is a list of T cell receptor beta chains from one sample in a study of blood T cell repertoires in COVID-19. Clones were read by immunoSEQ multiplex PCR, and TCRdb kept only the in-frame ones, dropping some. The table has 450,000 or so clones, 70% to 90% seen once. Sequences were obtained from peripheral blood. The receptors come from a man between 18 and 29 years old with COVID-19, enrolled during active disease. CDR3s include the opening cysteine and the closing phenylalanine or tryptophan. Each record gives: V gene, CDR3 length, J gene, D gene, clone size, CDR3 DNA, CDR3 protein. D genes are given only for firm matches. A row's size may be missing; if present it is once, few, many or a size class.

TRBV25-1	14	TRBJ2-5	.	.	TGTGCCAGCAGTGCTACAGAGTTACAAGAGACCCAGTACTTC	CASSATELQETQYF
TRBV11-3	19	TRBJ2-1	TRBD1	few	TGTGCCAGCAGCCATCTTACGAACTCCGACAGGGGTAATCCGGGTGAGCAGTTCTTC	CASSHLTNSDRGNPGEQFF
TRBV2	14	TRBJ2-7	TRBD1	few	TGTGCCAGCAGTACCGGGACAGGGGTGGGAGAGCAGTACTTC	CASSTGTGVGEQYF
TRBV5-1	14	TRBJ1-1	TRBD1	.	TGCGCCAGCAGCTCGGGACAGCCGGGGGATGGGGCTTTCTTT	CASSSGQPGDGAFF
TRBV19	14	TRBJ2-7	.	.	TGTGCCAGTAGTATGGGGCACCCTTCGCAAGAGCAGTACTTC	CASSMGHPSQEQYF
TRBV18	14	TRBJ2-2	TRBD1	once	TGTGCCAGCTCACCACCAGGGGGCCCCGGGGAGCTGTTTTTT	CASSPPGGPGELFF
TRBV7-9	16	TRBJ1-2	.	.	TGTGCCAGCAGCTCCACTAACACCCGAGCTAACTATGGCTACACCTTC	CASSSTNTRANYGYTF
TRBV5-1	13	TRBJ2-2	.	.	TGCGCCAGCAGGCGAACCGGGGTCGGGGAGCTGTTTTTT	CASRRTGVGELFF
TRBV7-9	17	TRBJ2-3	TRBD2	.	TGTGCCAGCAGCCCCGGGACTAGCGGGAGGATTTCAGATACGCAGTATTTT	CASSPGTSGRISDTQYF
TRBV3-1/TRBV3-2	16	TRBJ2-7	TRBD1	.	TGTGCCAGCAGCCTAAATCCCGGGACAGGCAGATACGAGCAGTACTTC	CASSLNPGTGRYEQYF
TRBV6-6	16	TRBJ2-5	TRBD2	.	TGTGCCAGCAGCCTACCCCCACTAGCGGGAACAGAGACCCAGTACTTC	CASSLPPLAGTETQYF
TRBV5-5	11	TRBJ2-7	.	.	TGTGCCAGCATCAGAGGCTACGAGCAGTACTTC	CASIRGYEQYF
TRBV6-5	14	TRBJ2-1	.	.	TGTGCCAGCCTTCCCGGTAGGGGGTACAATGAGCAGTTCTTC	CASLPGRGYNEQFF
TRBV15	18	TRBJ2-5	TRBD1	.	TGTGCCACCAGCACGCAGAAGGTAGCTCAGGGGGTTAAAGAGACCCAGTACTTC	CATSTQKVAQGVKETQYF
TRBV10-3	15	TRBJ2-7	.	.	TGTGCCATCAGTGAGGGGCAGGTGCCCACCTACGAGCAGTACTTC	CAISEGQVPTYEQYF
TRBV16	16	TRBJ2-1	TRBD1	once	TGTGCCAGCAGCCAATCGATGGGACAGGGTAACAATGAGCAGTTCTTC	CASSQSMGQGNNEQFF
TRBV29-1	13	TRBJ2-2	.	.	TGCAGCGTTGATACAGCGAACACCGGGGAGCTGTTTTTT	CSVDTANTGELFF
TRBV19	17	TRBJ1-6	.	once	TGTGCCAGTAGACCTGGCGACAGCAGCTCCTATAATTCACCCCTCCACTTT	CASRPGDSSSYNSPLHF
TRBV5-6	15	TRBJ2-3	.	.	TGTGCCAGCAGCTTTCCAGGGGAGAGCACAGATACGCAGTATTTT	CASSFPGESTDTQYF
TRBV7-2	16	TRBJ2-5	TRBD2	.	TGTGCCAGCAGCTTAGTAGGTGGGGGGGGACAAGAGACCCAGTACTTC	CASSLVGGGGQETQYF
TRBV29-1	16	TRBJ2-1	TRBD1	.	TGCAGCGTTGTGATGGGACAGGGGGCAAAACGAAATGAGCAGTTCTTC	CSVVMGQGAKRNEQFF
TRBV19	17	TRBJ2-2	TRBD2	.	TGTGCCAGTAGTATGGCCGTCTTGGCGGGGGGGCCCCGGGAGCTGTTTTTT	CASSMAVLAGGPRELFF
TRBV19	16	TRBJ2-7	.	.	TGTGCCAGTAGTATTGGAAGGGGGGCAGGGGGCTACGAGCAGTACTTC	CASSIGRGAGGYEQYF
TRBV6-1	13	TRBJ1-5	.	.	TGTGCCAGCAGTGAAGCCCACTATCAGCCCCAGCATTTT	CASSEAHYQPQHF
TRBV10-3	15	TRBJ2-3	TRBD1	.	TGTGCCATCAGTGCGGACAGGCCGCGCACAGATACGCAGTATTTT	CAISADRPRTDTQYF
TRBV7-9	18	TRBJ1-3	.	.	TGTGCCAGCAGCTCCCGCTATCTGGACATTAGCTCTGGAAACACCATATATTTT	CASSSRYLDISSGNTIYF
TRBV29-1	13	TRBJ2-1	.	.	TGCAGCGTTGTGCGGGACAGCTACAATGAGCAGTTCTTC	CSVVRDSYNEQFF
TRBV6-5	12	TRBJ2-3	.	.	TGTGCCAGCATTTCAGTCGCAGATACGCAGTATTTT	CASISVADTQYF
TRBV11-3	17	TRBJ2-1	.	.	TGTGCCAGCAGCTTAACGGCGGGTTTCTCCTGGGCTAATGAGCAGTTCTTC	CASSLTAGFSWANEQFF
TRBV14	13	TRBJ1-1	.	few	TGTGCCAGCAGCCAAGTGTGGACATCTGAAGCTTTCTTT	CASSQVWTSEAFF
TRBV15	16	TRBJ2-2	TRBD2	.	TGTGCCACCAGCAGCCGGATTGGCGGGGGTACCGGGGAGCTGTTTTTT	CATSSRIGGGTGELFF
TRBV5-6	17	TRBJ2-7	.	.	TGTGCCAGCCTTGGGAGGAGGACCCATCAGGGACGGGGTGAGCAGTACTTC	CASLGRRTHQGRGEQYF
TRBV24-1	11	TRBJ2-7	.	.	TGTGCCACCAGTGACTCGTACGAGCAGTACTTC	CATSDSYEQYF
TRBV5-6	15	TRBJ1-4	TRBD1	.	TGTGCCAGCAGCTTGTATGCAGGGGGTAATGAAAAACTGTTTTTT	CASSLYAGGNEKLFF
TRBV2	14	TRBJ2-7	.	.	TGTGCCAGCAGTGACCATGGGGCTCCCTACGAGCAGTACTTC	CASSDHGAPYEQYF
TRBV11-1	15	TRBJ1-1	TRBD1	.	TGTGCCAGCAGCAATCGAAGGGGGCGCGTGACTGAAGCTTTCTTT	CASSNRRGRVTEAFF
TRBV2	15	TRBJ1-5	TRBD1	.	TGTGCCAGCAGTGCAGTTGGACAGGGGAATCAGCCCCAGCATTTT	CASSAVGQGNQPQHF
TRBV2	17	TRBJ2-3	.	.	TGTGCCAGCAGTGATCCCGGAGGTTGGGTGAGCACAGATACGCAGTATTTT	CASSDPGGWVSTDTQYF
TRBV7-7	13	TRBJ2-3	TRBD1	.	TGTGCCAGCAGCGGGGACAGGAGTGGTACGCAGTATTTT	CASSGDRSGTQYF
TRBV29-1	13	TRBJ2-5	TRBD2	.	TGCAGCGTTCAATCTAGCGGCCAAGAGACCCAGTACTTC	CSVQSSGQETQYF
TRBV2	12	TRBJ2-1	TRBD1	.	TGTGCCAGCAGTGAAGGCGGACAGGGGTCGTTCTTC	CASSEGGQGSFF
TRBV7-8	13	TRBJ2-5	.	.	TGTGCCAGCAGCTTGGGCAGACAAGAGACCCAGTACTTC	CASSLGRQETQYF
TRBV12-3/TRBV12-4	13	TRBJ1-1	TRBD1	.	TGTGCCAGCAGTCGACAGGGTGGGACTGAAGCTTTCTTT	CASSRQGGTEAFF
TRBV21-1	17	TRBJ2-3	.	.	TGTGCCAGCAGCAAACAACGGCGGGAGGTCCCCACAGATACGCAGTATTTT	CASSKQRREVPTDTQYF
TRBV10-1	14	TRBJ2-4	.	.	TGCGCCAGCAGTGCAACAAACGCCAAAAACATTCAGTACTTC	CASSATNAKNIQYF
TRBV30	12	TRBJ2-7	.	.	TGTGCCTGGAGTGTTACCGGGGGCGAGCAGTACTTC	CAWSVTGGEQYF
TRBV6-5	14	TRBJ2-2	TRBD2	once	TGTGCCAGCAGTCTTAGCGGGAGGGCCGGGGAGCTGTTTTTT	CASSLSGRAGELFF
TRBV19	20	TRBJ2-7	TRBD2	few	TGTGCCAGTAGTTTACGACCGCCCGAGCGGGGGGGTCAATTTGCCCACGAGCAGTACTTC	CASSLRPPERGGQFAHEQYF
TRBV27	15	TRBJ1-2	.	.	TGTGCCAGCAGTTTAGTTCGGGACACGGCCTATGGCTACACCTTC	CASSLVRDTAYGYTF
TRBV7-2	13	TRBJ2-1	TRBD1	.	TGTGCCAGCAGCCTCCGACAGGGAAGGGAGCAGTTCTTC	CASSLRQGREQFF
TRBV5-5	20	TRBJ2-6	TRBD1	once	TGTGCCAGCAGCTTGGAGATGAGACAGGGGATTTTGGCTGGGGCCAACGTCCTGACTTTC	CASSLEMRQGILAGANVLTF
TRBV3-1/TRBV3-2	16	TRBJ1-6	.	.	TGTGCCAGCAGCCAAGCCCGGGGGTCCTATAATTCACCCCTCCACTTT	CASSQARGSYNSPLHF
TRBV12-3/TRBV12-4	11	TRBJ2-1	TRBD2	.	TGTGCCAGCAGTGGCGGGGGTGAGCAGTTCTTC	CASSGGGEQFF
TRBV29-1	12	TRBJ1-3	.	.	TGCAGCGTTAGGACAGTTAATTCTGCCATATATTTT	CSVRTVNSAIYF
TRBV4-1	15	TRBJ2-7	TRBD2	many	TGCGCCAGCAGCCAAGCCAGCGGGGTCTCCTACGAGCAGTACTTC	CASSQASGVSYEQYF
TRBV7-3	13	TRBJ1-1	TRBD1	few	TGTGCCAGCAGCCCCGACAGGGGCGGTGAAGCTTTCTTT	CASSPDRGGEAFF